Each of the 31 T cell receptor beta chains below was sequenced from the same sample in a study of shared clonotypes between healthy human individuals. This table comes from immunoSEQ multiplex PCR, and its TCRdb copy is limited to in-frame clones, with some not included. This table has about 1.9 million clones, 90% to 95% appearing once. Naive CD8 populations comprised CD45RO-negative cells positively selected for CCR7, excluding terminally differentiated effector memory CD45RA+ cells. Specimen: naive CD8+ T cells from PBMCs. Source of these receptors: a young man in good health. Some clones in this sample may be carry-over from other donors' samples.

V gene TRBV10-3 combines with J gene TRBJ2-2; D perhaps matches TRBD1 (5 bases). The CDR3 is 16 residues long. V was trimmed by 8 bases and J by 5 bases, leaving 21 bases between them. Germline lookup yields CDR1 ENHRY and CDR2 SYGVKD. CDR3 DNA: TGTGCCATCGGGGCCCCTCGGCGCGGTAATACCGGGGAGCTGTTTTTT. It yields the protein CAIGAPRRGNTGELFF.

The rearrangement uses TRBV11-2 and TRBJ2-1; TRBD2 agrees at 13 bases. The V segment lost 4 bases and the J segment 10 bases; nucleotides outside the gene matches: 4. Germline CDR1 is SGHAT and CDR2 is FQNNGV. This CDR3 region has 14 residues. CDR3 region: CASSYGTSGKEQFF. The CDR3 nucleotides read TGTGCCAGCAGCTATGGGACTAGCGGGAAAGAGCAGTTCTTC.

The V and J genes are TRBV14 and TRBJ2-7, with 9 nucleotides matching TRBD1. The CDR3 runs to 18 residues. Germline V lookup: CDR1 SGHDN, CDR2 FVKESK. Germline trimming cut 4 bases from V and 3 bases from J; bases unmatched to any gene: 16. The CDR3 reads CASSRTTGGLARYYEQYF. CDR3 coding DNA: TGTGCCAGCAGCCGAACAACAGGGGGCCTCGCCCGTTACTACGAGCAGTACTTC.

CDR3 sequence: CASSPDIAKNIQYF. The CDR3 region has the DNA TGTGCCAGCAGTCCAGACATAGCCAAAAACATTCAGTACTTC. The chain links TRBV27 to TRBJ2-4; D is undetermined. Trimming removed 5 bases from V and 0 bases from J, with 8 bases in between. Germline-derived CDR1 and CDR2 are MNHEY and SMNVEV (reference sequence). The CDR3 loop spans 14 amino acids.

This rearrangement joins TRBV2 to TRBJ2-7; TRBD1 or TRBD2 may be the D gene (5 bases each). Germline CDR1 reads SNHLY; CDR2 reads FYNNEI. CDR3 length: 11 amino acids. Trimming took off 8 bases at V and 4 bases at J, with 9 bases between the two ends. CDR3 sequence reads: CASGDGYEQYF. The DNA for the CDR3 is TGTGCCAGCGGGGACGGATACGAGCAGTACTTC.

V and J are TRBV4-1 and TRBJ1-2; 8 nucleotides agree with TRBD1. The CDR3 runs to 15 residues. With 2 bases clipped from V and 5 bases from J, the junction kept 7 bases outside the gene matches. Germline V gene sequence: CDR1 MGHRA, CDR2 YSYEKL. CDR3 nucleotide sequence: TGCGCCAGCAGCCAATGGACAGGGCAAAGATATGGCTACACCTTC. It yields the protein CASSQWTGQRYGYTF.

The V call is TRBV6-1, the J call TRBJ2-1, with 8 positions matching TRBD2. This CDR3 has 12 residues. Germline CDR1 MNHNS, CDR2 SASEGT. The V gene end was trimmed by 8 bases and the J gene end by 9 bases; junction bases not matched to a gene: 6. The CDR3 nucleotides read TGTGCCAGCCGGGGACTAGTCCGTGAGCAGTTCTTC. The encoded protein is CASRGLVREQFF.

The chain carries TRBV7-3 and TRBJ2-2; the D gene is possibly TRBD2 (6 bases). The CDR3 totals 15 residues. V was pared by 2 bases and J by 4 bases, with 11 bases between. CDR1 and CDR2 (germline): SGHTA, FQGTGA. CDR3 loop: CASSLDAAGTGELFF. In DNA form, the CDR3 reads TGTGCCAGCAGCTTAGACGCAGCGGGCACCGGGGAGCTGTTTTTT.

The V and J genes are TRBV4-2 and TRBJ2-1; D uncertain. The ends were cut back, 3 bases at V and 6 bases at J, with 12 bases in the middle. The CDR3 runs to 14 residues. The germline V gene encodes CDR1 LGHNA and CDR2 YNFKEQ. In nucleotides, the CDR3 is TGTGCCAGCAGCCAGGCGCCTGGGCCCAATGAGCAGTTCTTC. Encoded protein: CASSQAPGPNEQFF.

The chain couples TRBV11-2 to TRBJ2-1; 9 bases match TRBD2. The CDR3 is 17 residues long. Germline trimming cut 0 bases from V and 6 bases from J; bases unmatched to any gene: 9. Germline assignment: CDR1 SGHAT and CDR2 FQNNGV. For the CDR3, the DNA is TGTGCCAGCAGCTTAGATCTCGGGCGGGAGGGAGTCAATGAGCAGTTCTTC. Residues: CASSLDLGREGVNEQFF.

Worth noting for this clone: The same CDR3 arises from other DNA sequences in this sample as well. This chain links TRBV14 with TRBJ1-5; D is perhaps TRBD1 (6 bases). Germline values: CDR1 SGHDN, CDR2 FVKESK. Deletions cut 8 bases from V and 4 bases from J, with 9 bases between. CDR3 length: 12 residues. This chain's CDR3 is CASSQGNQPQHF. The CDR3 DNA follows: TGTGCCAGCTCGCAGGGGAATCAGCCCCAGCATTTT.

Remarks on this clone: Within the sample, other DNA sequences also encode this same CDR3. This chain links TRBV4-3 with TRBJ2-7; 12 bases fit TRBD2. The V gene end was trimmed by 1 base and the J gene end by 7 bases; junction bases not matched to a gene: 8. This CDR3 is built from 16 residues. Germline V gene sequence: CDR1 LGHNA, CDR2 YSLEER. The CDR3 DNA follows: TGCGCCAGCAGCCAAGGGCTAGCGGGAGGGCCGGGGGAGCAGTACTTC. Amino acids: CASSQGLAGGPGEQYF.

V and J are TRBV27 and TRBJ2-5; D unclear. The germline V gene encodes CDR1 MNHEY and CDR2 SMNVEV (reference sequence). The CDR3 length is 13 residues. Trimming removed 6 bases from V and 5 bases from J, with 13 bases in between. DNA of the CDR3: TGTGCCAGCAGCCAGATGAGGTCGGAGACCCAGTACTTC. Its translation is CASSQMRSETQYF.

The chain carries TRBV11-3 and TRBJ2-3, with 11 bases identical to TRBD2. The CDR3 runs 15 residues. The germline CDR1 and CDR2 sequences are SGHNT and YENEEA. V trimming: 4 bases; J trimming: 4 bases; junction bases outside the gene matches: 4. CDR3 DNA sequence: TGTGCCAGCAGCTATAGCGGGAGGGAGTCAGATACGCAGTATTTT. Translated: CASSYSGRESDTQYF.

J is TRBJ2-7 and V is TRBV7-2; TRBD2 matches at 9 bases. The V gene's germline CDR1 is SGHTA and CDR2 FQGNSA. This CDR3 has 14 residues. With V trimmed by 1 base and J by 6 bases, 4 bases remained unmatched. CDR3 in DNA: TGTGCCAGCAGCTTAGTAGCGGGAGATGGCGAGCAGTACTTC. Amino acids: CASSLVAGDGEQYF. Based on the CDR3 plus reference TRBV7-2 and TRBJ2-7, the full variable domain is GAGVSQSPSNKVTEKGKDVELRCDPISGHTALYWYRQSLGQGLEFLIYFQGNSAPDKSGLPSDRFSAERTGGSVSTLTIQRTQQEDSAVYLCASSLVAGDGEQYFGPGTRLTVT.

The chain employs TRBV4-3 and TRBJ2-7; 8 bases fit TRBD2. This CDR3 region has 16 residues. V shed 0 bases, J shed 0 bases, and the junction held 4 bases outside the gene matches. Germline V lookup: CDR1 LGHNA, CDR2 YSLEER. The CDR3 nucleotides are TGCGCCAGCAGCCAAGAGGGGACTAGTTTCTCCTACGAGCAGTACTTC. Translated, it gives CASSQEGTSFSYEQYF.

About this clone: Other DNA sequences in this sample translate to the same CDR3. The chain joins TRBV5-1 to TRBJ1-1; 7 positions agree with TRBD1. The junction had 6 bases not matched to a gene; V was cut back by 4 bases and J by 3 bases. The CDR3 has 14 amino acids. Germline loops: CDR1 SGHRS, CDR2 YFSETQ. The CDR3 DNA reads TGCGCCAGCAGCCTCGGGACAGACTACACTGAAGCTTTCTTT. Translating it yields CASSLGTDYTEAFF.

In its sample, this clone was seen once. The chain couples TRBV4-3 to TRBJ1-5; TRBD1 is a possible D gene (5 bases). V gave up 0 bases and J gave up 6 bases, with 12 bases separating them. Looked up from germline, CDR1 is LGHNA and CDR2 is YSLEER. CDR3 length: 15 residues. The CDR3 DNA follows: TGCGCCAGCAGCCAAGAAACGGGACCGGGTCAGCCCCAGCATTTT. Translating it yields CASSQETGPGQPQHF.

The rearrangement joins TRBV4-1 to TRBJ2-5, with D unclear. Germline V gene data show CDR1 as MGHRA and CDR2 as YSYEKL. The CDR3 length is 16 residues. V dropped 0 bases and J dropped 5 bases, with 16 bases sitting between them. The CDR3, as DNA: TGCGCCAGCAGCCAAGACCCAAGGGTAGCCCGGGAGACCCAGTACTTC. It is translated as CASSQDPRVARETQYF.

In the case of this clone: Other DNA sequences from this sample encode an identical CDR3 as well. CDR3 region: CASSLGTSGYNEQFF. DNA for the CDR3: TGTGCCAGCAGCTTGGGGACTAGCGGTTACAATGAGCAGTTCTTC. The V and J genes are TRBV5-6 and TRBJ2-1, with 10 bases aligning to TRBD2. J lost 4 bases, V lost 0 bases, and 1 base had no gene match. The germline gives CDR1 SGHDT, CDR2 YYEEEE. The CDR3 totals 15 residues.

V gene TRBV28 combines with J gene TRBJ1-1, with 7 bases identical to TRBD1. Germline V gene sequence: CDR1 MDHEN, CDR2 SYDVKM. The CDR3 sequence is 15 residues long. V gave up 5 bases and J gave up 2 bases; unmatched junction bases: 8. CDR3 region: CASSLRGTVNTEAFF. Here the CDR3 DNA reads TGTGCCAGCAGTCTCCGTGGGACAGTTAACACTGAAGCTTTCTTT.

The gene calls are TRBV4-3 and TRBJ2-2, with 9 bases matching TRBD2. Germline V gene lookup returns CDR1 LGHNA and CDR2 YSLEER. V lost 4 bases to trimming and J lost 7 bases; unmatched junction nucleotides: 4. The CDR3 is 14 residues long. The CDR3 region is CASSPGTSHGELFF. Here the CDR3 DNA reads TGCGCCAGCAGCCCCGGGACTAGCCACGGGGAGCTGTTTTTT.

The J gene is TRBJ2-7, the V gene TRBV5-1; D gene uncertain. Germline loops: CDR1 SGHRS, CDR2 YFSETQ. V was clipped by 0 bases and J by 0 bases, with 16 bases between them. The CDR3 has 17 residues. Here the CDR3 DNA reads TGCGCCAGCAGCTTGGCGGCCTCACCCAAAAGCTCCTACGAGCAGTACTTC. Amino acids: CASSLAASPKSSYEQYF. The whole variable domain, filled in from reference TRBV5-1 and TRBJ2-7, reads KAGVTQTPRYLIKTRGQQVTLSCSPISGHRSVSWYQQTPGQGLQFLFEYFSETQRNKGNFPGRFSGRQFSNSRSEMNVSTLELGDSALYLCASSLAASPKSSYEQYFGPGTRLTVT.

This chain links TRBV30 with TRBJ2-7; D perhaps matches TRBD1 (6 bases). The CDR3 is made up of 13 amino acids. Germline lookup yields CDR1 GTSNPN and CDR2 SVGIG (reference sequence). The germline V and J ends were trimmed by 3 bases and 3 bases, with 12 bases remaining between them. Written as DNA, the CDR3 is TGTGCCTGGAGACCCAGGGGTTACTACGAGCAGTACTTC. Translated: CAWRPRGYYEQYF.

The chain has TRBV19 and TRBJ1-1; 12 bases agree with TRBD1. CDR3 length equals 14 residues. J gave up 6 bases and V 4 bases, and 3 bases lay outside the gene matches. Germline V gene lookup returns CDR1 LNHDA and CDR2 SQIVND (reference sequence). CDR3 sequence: CASSTWDRGPEAFF. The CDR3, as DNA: TGTGCCAGTAGTACTTGGGACAGGGGGCCTGAAGCTTTCTTT.

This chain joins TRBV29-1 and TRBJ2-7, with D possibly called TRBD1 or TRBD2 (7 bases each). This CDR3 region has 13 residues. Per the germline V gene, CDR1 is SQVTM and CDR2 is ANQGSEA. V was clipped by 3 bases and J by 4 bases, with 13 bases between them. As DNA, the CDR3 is TGCAGCGTTGACCACAGGGGAGGGTACGAGCAGTACTTC. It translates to CSVDHRGGYEQYF.

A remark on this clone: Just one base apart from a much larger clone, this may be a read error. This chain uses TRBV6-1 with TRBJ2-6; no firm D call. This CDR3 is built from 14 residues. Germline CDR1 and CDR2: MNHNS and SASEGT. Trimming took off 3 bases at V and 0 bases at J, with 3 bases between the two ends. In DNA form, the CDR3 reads TGTGCCAGCAGTGAGAGCTCTGGGGCCAACGTCCTGACTTTC. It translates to CASSESSGANVLTF.

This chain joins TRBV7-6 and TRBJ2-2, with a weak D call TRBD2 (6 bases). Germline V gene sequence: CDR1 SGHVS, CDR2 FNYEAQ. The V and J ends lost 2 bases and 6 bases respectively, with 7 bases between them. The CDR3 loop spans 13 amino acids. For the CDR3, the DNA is TGTGCCAGCAGCTTATCGGGGGCCGGGGAGCTGTTTTTT. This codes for CASSLSGAGELFF.

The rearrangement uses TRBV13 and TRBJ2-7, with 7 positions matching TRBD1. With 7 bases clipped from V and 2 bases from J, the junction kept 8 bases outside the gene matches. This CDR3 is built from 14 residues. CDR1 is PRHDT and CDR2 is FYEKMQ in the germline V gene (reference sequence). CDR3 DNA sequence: TGTGCCAGCAAAATGGACGGACAGGCCTACGAGCAGTACTTC. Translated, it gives CASKMDGQAYEQYF.

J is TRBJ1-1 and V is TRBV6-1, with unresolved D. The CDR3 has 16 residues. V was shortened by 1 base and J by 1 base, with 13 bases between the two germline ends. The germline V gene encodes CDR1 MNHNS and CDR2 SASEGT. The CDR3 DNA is TGTGCCAGCAGTGAAGTTAGAATTCCGGGGAACACTGAAGCTTTCTTT. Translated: CASSEVRIPGNTEAFF.

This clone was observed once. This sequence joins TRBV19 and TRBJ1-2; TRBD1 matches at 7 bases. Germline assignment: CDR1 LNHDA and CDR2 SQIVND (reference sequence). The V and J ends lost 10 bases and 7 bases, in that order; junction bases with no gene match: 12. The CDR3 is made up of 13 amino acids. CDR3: CATRPKGALGYTF. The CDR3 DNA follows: TGTGCCACCCGACCCAAGGGGGCGCTTGGCTACACCTTC.